The 17 T cell receptor beta chains below come from one sample, sequenced in a study of blood T cell repertoires in COVID-19. TCRdb's table, derived via immunoSEQ multiplex PCR, lists solely in-frame clones and lacks some. The top ten clones hold about 18% of a sample with tens of thousands of clones, 70% to 90% of them seen once. Sequencing was carried out using peripheral blood. Receptors were obtained from a woman aged 55 to 70 with acute or convalescent COVID-19.

The chain recombines TRBV29-1 with TRBJ1-2; 8 bases align to TRBD1. V lost 6 bases to trimming and J lost 3 bases; unmatched junction nucleotides: 3. CDR1 is SQVTM, CDR2 ANQGSEA, per germline. This CDR3 comprises 12 residues. The CDR3 protein is CSVDRVYYGYTF. The CDR3 bases are TGCAGCGTGGACAGGGTTTACTATGGCTACACCTTC. Supplemented by reference TRBV29-1 and TRBJ1-2, the full variable domain reads SAVISQKPSRDICQRGTSLTIQCQVDSQVTMMFWYRQQPGQSLTLIATANQGSEATYESGFVIDKFPISRPNLTFSTLTVSNMSPEDSSIYLCSVDRVYYGYTFGSGTRLTVV.

The chain joins TRBV10-3 to TRBJ1-2; 8 bases are shared with TRBD1. The CDR3 runs 14 residues. Germline lookup yields CDR1 ENHRY and CDR2 SYGVKD. V dropped 2 bases and J dropped 6; count of bases not matched to a gene: 5. The CDR3: CAISEKTGVNGYTF. Here the CDR3 DNA reads TGTGCCATCAGTGAGAAGACAGGGGTAAATGGCTACACCTTC.

The chain joins TRBV6-5 to TRBJ1-1; 8 positions match TRBD1. This CDR3 has 14 residues. Trimming removed 7 bases from V and 3 bases from J; junction bases left unmatched: 7. Germline V CDR1 and CDR2: MNHEY, SVGAGI. The CDR3 sequence: CASITGGIDTEAFF. CDR3 nucleotide sequence: TGTGCCAGCATTACAGGGGGAATTGACACTGAAGCTTTCTTT.

The chain has TRBV7-2 and TRBJ1-2; D gene unclear. The CDR3 loop spans 15 amino acids. Trimming removed 3 bases from V and 0 bases from J, with 11 bases in between. The germline V gene has CDR1 SGHTA and CDR2 FQGNSA. CDR3 sequence (DNA): TGTGCCAGCAGCTTTCGTGAAGGAGCTAACTATGGCTACACCTTC. Its protein is CASSFREGANYGYTF.

The chain has TRBV24-1 and TRBJ1-5, with D possibly TRBD1 on 5 matching bases. This CDR3 region has 17 residues. Deletions cut 1 base from V and 1 base from J, with 13 bases between. Germline CDR1 and CDR2: KGHDR and SFDVKD. The CDR3 here is CATSDLPADISNQPQHF. The CDR3 DNA reads as TGTGCCACCAGTGATTTACCCGCGGACATAAGCAATCAGCCCCAGCATTTT.

The chain employs TRBV6-5 and TRBJ2-5; perhaps TRBD1 as D (6 bases). Germline V lookup: CDR1 MNHEY, CDR2 SVGAGI. The ends were cut back, 4 bases at V and 1 base at J, with 13 bases in the middle. There are 15 residues in the CDR3. CDR3 bases: TGTGCCAGCAGTTTCACAGGGAACAGCCAAGAGACCCAGTACTTC. It encodes CASSFTGNSQETQYF.

This chain connects TRBV9 to TRBJ1-5; 8 nucleotides align to TRBD1. The CDR3 is made up of 13 amino acids. Germline CDR1 reads SGDLS; CDR2 reads YYNGEE. The junction had 6 bases not matched to a gene; V was cut back by 4 bases and J by 9 bases. The CDR3 spells CASSKTGEGPQHF. DNA for the CDR3: TGTGCCAGCAGCAAGACAGGGGAAGGGCCCCAGCATTTT.

The chain links TRBV19 to TRBJ1-6, with 7 bases identical to TRBD1. V dropped 6 bases and J dropped 7; count of bases not matched to a gene: 3. Germline V gives CDR1 LNHDA, CDR2 SQIVND (reference sequence). The CDR3 loop spans 13 amino acids. The CDR3 sequence is CASRGTVNSPLHF. CDR3 nucleotides: TGTGCCAGTAGAGGGACAGTAAATTCACCCCTCCACTTT.

The rearrangement uses TRBV12-3 or TRBV12-4 and TRBJ2-3; no firm D call. There are 13 residues in the CDR3. Trimming removed 7 bases at V and 1 base at J, with 9 bases between. This CDR3 is CASNLLGTDTQYF. Here the CDR3 DNA reads TGTGCCAGCAATCTCCTCGGCACAGATACGCAGTATTTT.

J is TRBJ1-6 and V is TRBV7-2; 7 nucleotides match TRBD1. Per germline, CDR1 SGHTA and CDR2 FQGNSA. The CDR3 is made up of 16 amino acids. Trimming at V came to 5 bases and at J to 8 bases, leaving 12 bases not matched to a gene. CDR3 sequence reads: CASSPSRGGNYSPLHF. Here the CDR3 DNA reads TGTGCCAGCAGCCCCTCCCGAGGGGGCAATTATTCACCCCTCCACTTT. Drawing the rest from reference TRBV7-2 and TRBJ1-6, the complete variable domain is GAGVSQSPSNKVTEKGKDVELRCDPISGHTALYWYRQSLGQGLEFLIYFQGNSAPDKSGLPSDRFSAERTGGSVSTLTIQRTQQEDSAVYLCASSPSRGGNYSPLHFGNGTRLTVT.

The chain is built from TRBV29-1 and TRBJ1-3, with 7 bases that match TRBD1. The V gene's germline CDR1 is SQVTM and CDR2 ANQGSEA. With 7 bases clipped from V and 1 base from J, the junction kept 7 bases outside the gene matches. The CDR3 runs to 14 residues. CDR3 amino acids: CSAEQGFSGNTIYF. As DNA, the CDR3 is TGCAGCGCAGAACAGGGGTTTTCTGGAAACACCATATATTTT.

The rearrangement links TRBV5-1 to TRBJ2-7, with 10 nucleotides matching TRBD1. Per the germline V gene, CDR1 is SGHRS and CDR2 is YFSETQ. This CDR3 region has 15 residues. Trimming removed 4 bases from V and 2 bases from J; junction bases left unmatched: 6. The CDR3 bases are TGCGCCAGCAGCCTGGTGGGGACAGGGGCCTACGAGCAGTACTTC. Translation gives CASSLVGTGAYEQYF.

V and J are TRBV10-3 and TRBJ1-2; 10 bases are shared with TRBD1. The CDR3 totals 17 residues. Germline V lookup: CDR1 ENHRY, CDR2 SYGVKD. V was clipped by 0 bases and J by 1 base; unmatched bases: 5. CDR3 residues: CAISESKGTGDNYGYTF. The CDR3 DNA follows: TGTGCCATCAGTGAGTCGAAGGGGACAGGGGATAACTATGGCTACACCTTC.

This clone showed up just a few times. The chain couples TRBV7-9 to TRBJ1-1; 7 nucleotides align to TRBD1. The CDR3 loop spans 13 amino acids. The V and J ends lost 7 bases and 5 bases, in that order; junction bases with no gene match: 7. Germline CDR1 SEHNR, CDR2 FQNEAQ (reference sequence). CDR3: CASIFQGVTEAFF. The CDR3 coding sequence is TGTGCCAGCATCTTCCAGGGGGTGACTGAAGCTTTCTTT.

This chain links TRBV3-1 (or the pseudogene TRBV3-2) with TRBJ2-5, with TRBD1 matching over 7 bases. Per the germline V gene, CDR1 is LGHDT and CDR2 is YNNKEL (reference sequence). J was trimmed by 4 bases and V by 4 bases; bases with no gene match: 12. The CDR3 has 16 amino acids. The CDR3, as DNA: TGTGCCAGCAGCCCCCAAACCACAGGGGTGAGAGAGACCCAGTACTTC. Translated: CASSPQTTGVRETQYF.

The J gene is TRBJ2-3, the V gene TRBV14; D remains unclear. The CDR3 extends over 16 amino acids. Trimming shortened V by 1 base and J by 3 bases, and 14 bases separated the two germline ends. Germline CDR1 and CDR2: SGHDN and FVKESK. DNA for the CDR3: TGTGCCAGCAGCCAAGGGGCCACGGTTGTAACAGATACGCAGTATTTT. This translates into CASSQGATVVTDTQYF.

This clone has only one observation. A much bigger clone sits one base away, suggesting this may be a read error. Other DNA variants within this sample encode the same CDR3. V gene TRBV19 combines with J gene TRBJ1-5, with a weak D call TRBD1 (5 bases). From germline, CDR1 is LNHDA and CDR2 SQIVND (reference sequence). This CDR3 has 15 residues. The CDR3 bases are TGTGCCAGTAGTATCGGCAGGGAGGCCAATCAGCCCCAACATTTT. This encodes CASSIGREANQPQHF.